This T cell receptor (beta chain) was observed in a study of T cells in localized non-small cell lung cancer. General study findings and limits: Uninvolved adjacent lung showed the highest T cell clonality, exceeding tumor. Median detection of top 100 tumor clones in adjacent lung was 55 to 60 clones. The study sequenced only one region of the tumor. As a result, intratumor heterogeneity could not be excluded and remains possible. Higher T cell density in the blood was associated with longer overall survival, whereas higher adjacent-lung clonality associated with shorter survival.

Notes on this clone: Antigen specificity is unknown.

This table comes from immunoSEQ multiplex PCR, and its TCRdb copy is limited to in-frame clones, with some not included. This sample has some 30,000 clones, with under 95% found just once. V lost 5 bases and J lost 7, with 14 bases in between. The CDR3 consists of 13 residues. The V gene's germline CDR1 is SGHTA and CDR2 FQGNSA. The sequences come from peripheral blood mononuclear cells, collected before any cancer treatment. This rearrangement joins TRBV7-2 to TRBJ1-2; the D gene is possibly TRBD1 (5 bases). The source is a female donor at least 60 years old with stage II lung adenocarcinoma. CDR3 coding DNA: TGTGCCAGCAGCCGCCGGGGCCAGGGTGGCTACACCTTC. Translation: CASSRRGQGGYTF.